The sequence of this T cell receptor (beta chain) was determined in a study of OX40 agonist ivuxolimab in advanced cancers. Study-level background: Prior anti-PD-1, anti-PD-L1 or anti-CTLA-4 therapy did not bar entry, and 40% to 45% had some. Partial responses were achieved by three patients, one with hepatocellular carcinoma and two with cutaneous melanoma.

Using immunoSEQ multiplex PCR, the repertoire was profiled, and TCRdb retains in-frame clones only, with some absent. The table shows 90,000 to 120,000 clones, with 90% occurring only once. The V segment lost 6 bases and the J segment 1 base; nucleotides outside the gene matches: 5. The CDR3 extends over 14 amino acids. Germline values: CDR1 MDHEN, CDR2 SYDVKM. The sample was CD4+ or CD8+ T cells sorted from blood, taken in a trial of the OX40 agonist ivuxolimab. The chain has TRBV28 and TRBJ1-1; 7 bases fit TRBD1. This receptor was taken from an adult with an advanced solid tumor such as melanoma, head and neck, liver or kidney cancer. CDR3 sequence reads: CASRPGQQNTEAFF. The CDR3 DNA reads as TGTGCCAGCAGACCGGGACAGCAGAACACTGAAGCTTTCTTT.